This T cell receptor beta chain was identified in a study of tumor and adjacent non-tumor tissue in lung cancer. Study details: Samples averaged about 4.3 million productive TCRbeta reads each.

On this clonotype: The junction differs from germline at one of its ends, possibly a read error.

From germline, CDR1 is SGHAT and CDR2 FQNNGV. This CDR3 is built from 14 residues. The library came from three nested PCR rounds adapted from ARM-PCR protocols. TCRdb independently ran MiXCR on the multiplex PCR reads; one entry per CDR3 protein. In the table there are over 110,000 distinct CDR3 sequences, around 60% of which are singletons. The template was RNA from unsorted bulk tissue. Specimen: lung tumor tissue. The TCR was taken from a man aged 60 to 75 with small cell lung cancer. The rearrangement uses TRBV11-2 and TRBJ2-1; maybe TRBD1 (5 bases). This CDR3 is CTSKKRQGDNEQFF. The DNA of the CDR3 is TGTACCAGCAAGAAACGGCAGGGCGACAATGAGCAGTTCTTC.